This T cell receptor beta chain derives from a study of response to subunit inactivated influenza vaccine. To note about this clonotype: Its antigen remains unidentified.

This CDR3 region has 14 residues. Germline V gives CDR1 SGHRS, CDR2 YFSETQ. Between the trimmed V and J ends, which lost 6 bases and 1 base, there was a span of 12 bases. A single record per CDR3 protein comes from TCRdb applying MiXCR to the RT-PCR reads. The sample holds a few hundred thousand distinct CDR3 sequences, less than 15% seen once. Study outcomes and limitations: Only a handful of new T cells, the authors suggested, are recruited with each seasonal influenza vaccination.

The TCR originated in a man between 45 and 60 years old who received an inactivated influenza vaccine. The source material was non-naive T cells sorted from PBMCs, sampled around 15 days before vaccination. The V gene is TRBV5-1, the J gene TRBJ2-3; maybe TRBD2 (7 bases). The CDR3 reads CASNKGGGTDTQYF. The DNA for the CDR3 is TGCGCCAGCAACAAGGGGGGGGGCACAGATACGCAGTATTTT.